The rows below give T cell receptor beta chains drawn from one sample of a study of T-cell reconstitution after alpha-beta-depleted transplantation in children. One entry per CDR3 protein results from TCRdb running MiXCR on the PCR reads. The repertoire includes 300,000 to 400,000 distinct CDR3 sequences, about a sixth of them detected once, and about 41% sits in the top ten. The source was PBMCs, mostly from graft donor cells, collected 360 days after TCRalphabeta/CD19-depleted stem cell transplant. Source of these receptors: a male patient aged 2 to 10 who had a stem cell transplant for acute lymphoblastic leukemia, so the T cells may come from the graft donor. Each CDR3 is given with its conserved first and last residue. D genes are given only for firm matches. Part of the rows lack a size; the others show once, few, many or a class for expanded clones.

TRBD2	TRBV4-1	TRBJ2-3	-	TGCGCCAGCAGCCAACCGGATTCCCCGGGACTAGCGGGAGAAGTCACAGATACGCAGTATTTT	CASSQPDSPGLAGEVTDTQYF
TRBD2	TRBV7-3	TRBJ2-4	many	TGTGCCAGCAGCTTGGAGGGTGGTGGGGGGGACATTCAGTACTTC	CASSLEGGGGDIQYF
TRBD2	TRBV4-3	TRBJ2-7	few	TGCGCCAGCAGCCAAGATACTAGCGGGTACGAGCAGTACTTC	CASSQDTSGYEQYF
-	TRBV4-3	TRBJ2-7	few	TGCGCCAGCAGCCAAGATTGGGACCCCAGGGACGAGCAGTACTTC	CASSQDWDPRDEQYF
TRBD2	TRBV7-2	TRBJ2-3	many	TGTGCCAGCAGCAAACAGGGACTAGCGGGAGGCAGAGATACGCAGTATTTT	CASSKQGLAGGRDTQYF
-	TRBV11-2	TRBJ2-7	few	TGTGCCAGCAGCTTGGGTCAAGTCCGAGAGAGCGAGCAGTACTTC	CASSLGQVRESEQYF
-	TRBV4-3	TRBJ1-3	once	TGCGCCAGCAGCCTAGACGGAGCCTCTGGAAACACCATATATTTT	CASSLDGASGNTIYF
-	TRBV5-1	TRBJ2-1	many	TGCGCCAGCAGCTTGTTCCCCCTCCCCACGTCCTACAATGAGCAGTTCTTC	CASSLFPLPTSYNEQFF
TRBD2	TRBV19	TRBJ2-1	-	TGTGCCAGCCCCATGTCGACTAGCGGGATGGTAAATGAGCAGTTCTTC	CASPMSTSGMVNEQFF
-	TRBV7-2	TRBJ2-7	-	TGTGCCAGCAGCTTAAGTGGGCGGAGGTACGAGCAGTACTTC	CASSLSGRRYEQYF
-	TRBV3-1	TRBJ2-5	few	TGTGCCAGCAGCCAAGCCCCTACAGGGACAGAGACCCAGTACTTC	CASSQAPTGTETQYF
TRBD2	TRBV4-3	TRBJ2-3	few	TGCGCCAGCAGCCAAGCAAACCTAGCGGAGGGTACGCAGTATTTT	CASSQANLAEGTQYF
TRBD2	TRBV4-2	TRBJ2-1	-	TGTACCAGCAGCCAACCCGGAACTAGCGGGAGTCATGAGCAGTTCTTC	CTSSQPGTSGSHEQFF
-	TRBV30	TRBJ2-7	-	TGTGCCTGGAGTACAATCCCCTACGAGCAGTACTTC	CAWSTIPYEQYF
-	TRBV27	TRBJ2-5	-	TGTGCCAGCAGTTTCGTGATGGGTGAGACCCAGTACTTC	CASSFVMGETQYF
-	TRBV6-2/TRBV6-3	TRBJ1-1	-	TGTGCCAGCAGTAACCTCCGTAGACGGTTGAACACTGAAGCTTTCTTT	CASSNLRRRLNTEAFF
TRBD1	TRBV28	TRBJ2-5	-	TGTGCCAGCAGTTTTAATCGCCGTTTGGTTGGGACAGGGCGAGAGACCCAGTACTTC	CASSFNRRLVGTGRETQYF
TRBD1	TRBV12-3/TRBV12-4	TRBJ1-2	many	TGTGCCAGCAGTTCACAGGGGGGGTATGGCTACACCTTC	CASSSQGGYGYTF
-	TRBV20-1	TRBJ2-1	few	TGCAGTGCTAGTTCCAGCGGAAACAATGAGCAGTTCTTC	CSASSSGNNEQFF
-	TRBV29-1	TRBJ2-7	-	TGCAGCGCAAGGAGGGTCGGTTCCTACGAGCAGTACTTC	CSARRVGSYEQYF
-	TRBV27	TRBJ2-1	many	TGTGCCAGCAGTTTATCGAGGTACGGGGACAAGGACAATGAGCAGTTCTTC	CASSLSRYGDKDNEQFF
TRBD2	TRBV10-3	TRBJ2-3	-	TGTGCCATCAGCAGACTAGCCCGCACAGATACGCAGTATTTT	CAISRLARTDTQYF
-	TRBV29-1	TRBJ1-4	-	TGCAGCGTTGAGCCCCGAGGGGATTCCGAAAAACTGTTTTTT	CSVEPRGDSEKLFF
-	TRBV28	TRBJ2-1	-	TGTGCCAGCAGTTTATGGCCCCGGGCTAACCAATACAATGAGCAGTTCTTC	CASSLWPRANQYNEQFF
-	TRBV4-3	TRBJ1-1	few	TGCGCCAGCAGCCAAGCGCAGGGCACTGAAGCTTTCTTT	CASSQAQGTEAFF
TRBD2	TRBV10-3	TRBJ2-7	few	TGTGCCATCAGTGATGGGGAGGGATGGTCCTACGAGCAGTACTTC	CAISDGEGWSYEQYF
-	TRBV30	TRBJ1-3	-	TGTGCCTGGGGAGGAAACACCATATATTTT	CAWGGNTIYF
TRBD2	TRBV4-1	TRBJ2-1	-	TGCGCCAGCAGCCAAGAACCCCTAGCGGGTTCTTACAATGAGCAGTTCTTC	CASSQEPLAGSYNEQFF
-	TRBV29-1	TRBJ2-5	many	TGCAGCGCAGCAGGGTGGGAGACCCAGTACTTC	CSAAGWETQYF